These T cell receptor beta chains were read from a single sample in a study of CD8+ T cells in alopecia areata. Profiled with immunoSEQ multiplex PCR; TCRdb holds only in-frame clones, not every one. The sample contains fewer than 250,000 clones, roughly two fifths of which appear only once. Sequenced here: CD4+ T cells sorted from blood, sampled at roughly week 30, from a patient treated with tofacitinib. All receptors come from a human donor with alopecia areata. Each CDR3 is given with its conserved first and last residue. A D gene is named only where the DNA matches it firmly. The size entry is marked missing in some rows and otherwise reads once, few, many or a size class.

V	size	J	D	CDR3	DNA
TRBV5-1	NA	TRBJ2-5	TRBD2	CASSLGAGGSSGTQYF	TGCGCCAGCAGCTTGGGCGCGGGGGGGTCCTCAGGGACCCAGTACTTC
TRBV5-1	NA	TRBJ2-7	NA	CASSLSGSPAYEQYF	TGCGCCAGCAGCTTGTCCGGCAGCCCAGCCTACGAGCAGTACTTC
TRBV5-1	NA	TRBJ1-2	TRBD1	CASSSGTGDGYTF	TGCGCCAGCAGCTCCGGGACAGGGGACGGCTACACCTTC
TRBV10-3	NA	TRBJ1-1	NA	CAISDGVPRAFF	TGTGCCATCAGTGACGGGGTTCCGCGAGCTTTCTTT
TRBV7-9	NA	TRBJ2-3	NA	CASSPGTYTDTQYF	TGTGCCAGCAGCCCCGGGACCTACACAGATACGCAGTATTTT
TRBV23-1	few	TRBJ1-5	NA	CGAGQPQHF	TGCGGAGCGGGTCAGCCCCAGCATTTT
TRBV30	NA	TRBJ2-7	TRBD1	CAWSEDRSPPYEQYF	TGTGCCTGGAGCGAGGACAGGTCTCCCCCCTACGAGCAGTACTTC
TRBV25-1	NA	TRBJ1-2	NA	CASSPQRGYTF	TGTGCCAGCAGTCCCCAGCGGGGCTACACCTTC
TRBV6-1	NA	TRBJ2-5	TRBD1	CASSDGTGLYQETQYF	TGTGCCAGCAGTGACGGGACAGGGTTGTACCAAGAGACCCAGTACTTC
TRBV27	NA	TRBJ2-7	NA	CASSLVGGTRGEQYF	TGTGCCAGCAGTTTAGTAGGGGGGACCCGGGGCGAGCAGTACTTC
TRBV9	few	TRBJ1-1	NA	CASSVNVGGVTEAFF	TGTGCCAGCAGCGTAAACGTCGGGGGTGTCACTGAAGCTTTCTTT
TRBV5-1	many	TRBJ1-2	NA	CASSLESAGLNYGYTF	TGCGCCAGCAGCTTGGAATCGGCGGGTCTTAACTATGGCTACACCTTC
TRBV30	NA	TRBJ2-7	TRBD1	CAWSLRDRGLYEQYF	TGTGCCTGGAGTCTCCGGGACAGGGGGCTCTACGAGCAGTACTTC
TRBV4-1	few	TRBJ2-3	NA	CASSRLLWGQGTQYF	TGCGCCAGCAGCCGGCTATTGTGGGGCCAGGGTACGCAGTATTTT
TRBV29-1	NA	TRBJ1-1	NA	CSALTVNTEAFF	TGCAGCGCCCTGACGGTGAACACTGAAGCTTTCTTT
TRBV19	NA	TRBJ2-5	TRBD2	CASRGLAGGEETQYF	TGTGCCAGTAGAGGACTAGCGGGAGGGGAAGAGACCCAGTACTTC
TRBV7-9	NA	TRBJ2-1	NA	CASRAPGHDNNEQFF	TGTGCCAGCAGAGCTCCGGGACACGACAACAATGAGCAGTTCTTC
TRBV6-1	NA	TRBJ1-2	NA	CASSSDPNYGYTF	TGTGCCAGCAGTTCGGACCCGAACTATGGCTACACCTTC
TRBV30	NA	TRBJ2-1	TRBD1	CAWGHGDRVLRVSYNEQLF	TGTGCCTGGGGACACGGGGACAGGGTATTGCGGGTCTCCTACAATGAGCAGCTCTTC
TRBV6-6	NA	TRBJ2-4	TRBD2	CASRDVGGNIQYF	TGTGCCAGCAGAGATGTGGGGGGGAACATTCAGTACTTC
TRBV18	few	TRBJ1-2	NA	CASSPENREGYTF	TGTGCCAGCTCACCAGAAAACAGGGAAGGCTACACCTTC
TRBV7-2	NA	TRBJ2-3	TRBD2	CASSLSSGRRTDTQYF	TGTGCCAGCAGCTTATCCAGCGGGAGACGCACAGATACGCAGTATTTT
TRBV2	NA	TRBJ2-7	NA	CASSRQLYEQYF	TGTGCCAGCAGCCGACAGTTATACGAGCAGTACTTC
TRBV5-1	NA	TRBJ1-1	NA	CASSLVARSPDTEAFF	TGCGCCAGCAGCTTGGTTGCCAGATCCCCGGACACTGAAGCTTTCTTT
TRBV11-2	few	TRBJ2-4	TRBD1	CASSTWDRVAKNIQYF	TGTGCCAGCAGCACGTGGGACAGGGTAGCCAAAAACATTCAGTACTTC
TRBV7-2	NA	TRBJ2-3	NA	CASSSGLEATQYF	TGTGCCAGCAGCTCCGGACTTGAAGCTACGCAGTATTTT
TRBV4-2	NA	TRBJ2-2	TRBD2	CASSPLGGRNTGELFF	TGTGCCAGCAGCCCCCTCGGGGGGAGGAACACCGGGGAGCTGTTTTTT
TRBV28	few	TRBJ2-3	NA	CASRRADTQYF	TGTGCCAGCCGACGCGCAGATACGCAGTATTTT
TRBV13	few	TRBJ1-2	NA	CASRTDYYGYTF	TGTGCCAGTCGGACGGACTACTATGGCTACACCTTC
TRBV6-5	NA	TRBJ2-3	NA	CASRPQGDTQYF	TGTGCCAGCAGACCCCAAGGGGATACGCAGTATTTT
TRBV30	NA	TRBJ1-3	NA	CAWRDPRGGGNTIYF	TGTGCCTGGAGGGACCCTAGGGGAGGTGGAAACACCATATATTTT
TRBV25-1	NA	TRBJ1-2	NA	CASSDERTAPGYGYTF	TGTGCCAGCAGTGATGAGAGGACAGCACCTGGCTATGGCTACACCTTC
TRBV20-1	few	TRBJ2-7	NA	CSASEYYEQYF	TGCAGTGCTAGCGAGTACTACGAGCAGTACTTC
TRBV29-1	NA	TRBJ1-1	TRBD1	CSVGGTGIGDTEAFF	TGCAGCGTTGGGGGGACAGGGATTGGGGATACTGAAGCTTTCTTT
TRBV30	few	TRBJ2-7	NA	CAWSRGSSYEQYF	TGTGCCTGGAGTCGAGGCAGCTCCTACGAGCAGTACTTC
TRBV5-1	NA	TRBJ1-1	NA	CASSLAPGNTEAFF	TGCGCCAGCAGCTTGGCCCCAGGGAACACTGAAGCTTTCTTT
TRBV7-6	few	TRBJ2-1	TRBD2	CASSLTSGRGSEQFF	TGTGCCAGCAGCTTAACTAGCGGGAGGGGAAGTGAGCAGTTCTTC
TRBV19	NA	TRBJ2-5	NA	CASSQRLLQETQYF	TGTGCCAGTAGTCAACGACTCCTTCAAGAGACCCAGTACTTC
TRBV6-5	NA	TRBJ1-5	NA	CASSQGPEAQPQHF	TGTGCCAGCAGCCAGGGGCCGGAGGCTCAGCCCCAGCATTTT
TRBV7-6	NA	TRBJ1-1	TRBD1	CASSLPGQGTEAFF	TGTGCCAGCAGCTTACCGGGACAGGGTACTGAAGCTTTCTTT
TRBV5-4	few	TRBJ2-6	TRBD1	CASSSGGASGANVLTF	TGTGCCAGCAGCTCAGGGGGCGCTTCCGGGGCCAACGTCCTGACTTTC
TRBV5-1	NA	TRBJ2-6	NA	CASSLPGQTGANVLTF	TGCGCCAGCAGCTTACCTGGACAGACTGGGGCCAACGTCCTGACTTTC
TRBV29-1	NA	TRBJ2-2	TRBD1	CSVTSGTGGTGELFF	TGCAGCGTTACCTCCGGGACAGGGGGCACCGGGGAGCTGTTTTTT
TRBV19	NA	TRBJ2-3	TRBD2	CASRAGGGDTQYF	TGTGCCAGTCGAGCGGGAGGGGGAGATACGCAGTATTTT
TRBV4-1	NA	TRBJ2-7	TRBD1	CASSQGDRFPLEQYF	TGCGCCAGCAGCCAAGGGGACAGGTTCCCCCTCGAGCAGTACTTC
TRBV27	NA	TRBJ1-2	NA	CASSLGVGGRGYTF	TGTGCCAGCAGTTTAGGCGTCGGGGGCCGTGGCTACACCTTC
TRBV7-2	NA	TRBJ1-1	NA	CASSLRTAFF	TGTGCCAGCAGCTTAAGAACGGCTTTCTTT
TRBV9	few	TRBJ2-1	NA	CASSARPVSSYNEQFF	TGTGCCAGCAGCGCACGACCAGTGAGCTCCTACAATGAGCAGTTCTTC
TRBV4-2	few	TRBJ2-3	TRBD2	CASSQGTSGGASTDTQYF	TGTGCCAGCAGCCAAGGGACCAGCGGGGGAGCTAGCACAGATACGCAGTATTTT
TRBV5-1	NA	TRBJ2-3	TRBD2	CASSGLAGDTQYF	TGCGCCAGCAGCGGACTAGCGGGAGATACGCAGTATTTT
TRBV7-9	NA	TRBJ1-2	NA	CASSLGDPGHYGYTF	TGTGCCAGCAGCTTAGGGGACCCTGGGCACTATGGCTACACCTTC
TRBV9	NA	TRBJ2-4	TRBD1	CASSIGQGAGKNIQYF	TGTGCCAGCAGCATCGGACAGGGGGCGGGCAAAAACATTCAGTACTTC
TRBV29-1	few	TRBJ2-7	NA	CSVGLTYEQYF	TGCAGCGTTGGGCTGACCTACGAGCAGTACTTC
TRBV12-5	NA	TRBJ2-1	NA	CASGATIRGKYNEQFF	TGTGCTAGTGGTGCGACCATCAGGGGAAAGTACAATGAGCAGTTCTTC
TRBV30	NA	TRBJ2-7	NA	CAWSYTYEQYF	TGTGCCTGGAGTTACACCTACGAGCAGTACTTC